The 9 T cell receptor beta chains reported below all come from one sample, sequenced in a study of T cell clonality in common variable immunodeficiency. This table comes from immunoSEQ multiplex PCR, and its TCRdb copy is limited to in-frame clones, with some not included. The sample shows 40,000 to 50,000 clones, none of them appearing just once. The specimen was peripheral blood mononuclear cells. The receptors here all came from a person between 18 and 75 years old in good health.

This clone was seen at least ten times. The CDR3 end falls 3 residues outside the read, so it is completed with the germline J gene. The gene calls are TRBV7-9 and TRBJ2-1, with 9 bases matching TRBD2. The CDR3 is made up of 15 amino acids. V lost 2 bases to trimming and J lost 9 bases; unmatched junction nucleotides: 8. The germline V gene encodes CDR1 SEHNR and CDR2 FQNEAQ (reference sequence). The DNA read from the CDR3 is TGTGCCAGCAGCTTAATGGGTAGCGGGAGAGCTGAG. Translating it yields CASSLMGSGRAE. Given in full, the CDR3 is CASSLMGSGRAEQFF.

This clone was found many times. The read falls 3 residues short of the CDR3 end, and the missing part is taken from the germline J gene. The rearrangement links TRBV19 to TRBJ2-1; 13 nucleotides align to TRBD2. Germline lookup yields CDR1 LNHDA and CDR2 SQIVND (reference sequence). V shed 4 bases and J 4 bases; nucleotides not matched to a gene: 7. The CDR3 runs to 17 residues. The DNA read from the CDR3 is TGTGCCAGTAGTAGCTCACTAGCGGGAGGGAGATACAATGAG. Translated: CASSSSLAGGRYNE. The full CDR3 protein reads CASSSSLAGGRYNEQFF.

This clone was seen ten or more times. The read stops 3 residues short of the end of the CDR3; the missing end is completed from the germline J gene. The chain employs TRBV29-1 and TRBJ2-2, with D possibly TRBD1 on 6 matching bases. Trimming took off 6 bases at V and 4 bases at J, with 12 bases between the two ends. Germline lookup yields CDR1 SQVTM and CDR2 ANQGSEA. CDR3 length equals 13 residues. CDR3 bases read: TGCAGCGTGAGGGGGATCCTCACCGGGGAG. Encoded protein: CSVRGILTGE. Given in full, the CDR3 is CSVRGILTGELFF.

This clone was observed many times. The CDR3 goes on 3 residues after the read ends, and that part is filled in from the germline J gene. V and J are TRBV20-1 and TRBJ2-7, with 9 bases aligning to TRBD2. Germline V gives CDR1 DFQATT, CDR2 SNEGSKA (reference sequence). V lost 4 bases to trimming and J lost 3 bases; unmatched junction nucleotides: 4. The CDR3 sequence is 13 residues long. The chain's CDR3 is CSANLAGIYEQYF. The sequenced part of the CDR3 DNA is TGCAGTGCTAATCTAGCGGGGATCTACGAG.

The table lists this clone with many counts. From the germline J gene comes the end of the CDR3, since the read stops 3 residues before it. The chain joins TRBV5-5 to TRBJ1-2, with a tentative D call TRBD1 (5 bases). Germline values: CDR1 SGHKS, CDR2 YYEKEE (reference sequence). The CDR3 runs 14 residues. Trimming removed 4 bases from V and 5 bases from J, with 15 bases in between. The sequenced CDR3 bases are TGTGCCAGCAGCGTCGCTAGACAGCTTTATGGC. Protein product: CASSVARQLYG. The whole CDR3 protein is CASSVARQLYGYTF.

This clone was seen many times. The read falls 3 residues short of the CDR3 end, and the missing part is taken from the germline J gene. This chain uses TRBV7-8 with TRBJ1-2; the D gene is possibly TRBD1 (6 bases). The CDR3 extends over 13 amino acids. Trimming left V 5 bases short and J 4 bases short, with 11 bases between. The V gene's germline CDR1 is SGHVS and CDR2 FQNEAQ. The sequenced CDR3 bases are TGTGCCAGCAGCCAGGCGGGGGCCTATGGC. It yields the protein CASSQAGAYG. The entire CDR3 is CASSQAGAYGYTF. The full variable domain, its missing parts supplied by reference TRBV7-8 and TRBJ1-2, is GAGVSQSPRYKVAKRGQDVALRCDPISGHVSLFWYQQALGQGPEFLTYFQNEAQLDKSGLPSDRFFAERPEGSVSTLKIQRTQQEDSAVYLCASSQAGAYGYTFGSGTRLTVV.

The sample holds many counts of this clone. From the germline J gene comes the end of the CDR3, since the read stops 3 residues before it. The gene calls are TRBV9 and TRBJ2-1; TRBD2 aligns across 15 bases. The V gene end was trimmed by 3 bases and the J gene end by 6 bases; junction bases not matched to a gene: 1. The CDR3 has 15 amino acids. The germline V gene encodes CDR1 SGDLS and CDR2 YYNGEE. The CDR3 sequence is CASSGGLAGGNEQFF. CDR3 bases read: TGTGCCAGCAGCGGGGGACTAGCGGGGGGCAATGAG.

This clone was seen at least ten times. The CDR3 end is not reached by the read, which stops 3 residues before it; the germline J gene fills it in. The chain carries TRBV5-1 and TRBJ2-7; 9 nucleotides match TRBD1. The CDR3 loop spans 14 amino acids. Trimming cost V 4 bases and J 5 bases; bases outside gene matches: 7. The germline CDR1 and CDR2 sequences are SGHRS and YFSETQ. The CDR3 DNA, read in part, is TGCGCCAGCAGCCCTGGACAGGGGCTAAACGAG. It specifies CASSPGQGLNE. The whole CDR3 region reads CASSPGQGLNEQYF.

The table lists this clone with many counts. Coverage ceases 3 residues before the CDR3 finishes, and the germline J gene fills in the end. V is TRBV20-1 and J is TRBJ1-3; D is possibly TRBD1 (6 bases). V dropped 2 bases and J dropped 2 bases, with 22 bases sitting between them. The V gene's germline CDR1 is DFQATT and CDR2 SNEGSKA (reference sequence). This CDR3 is 18 amino acids long. The CDR3: CSARLAGARGWAGNTIYF. CDR3 DNA (partial): TGCAGTGCTAGACTGGCGGGGGCTCGAGGTTGGGCTGGAAACACC.